This T cell receptor beta chain was sequenced during a study of post-analysis software for immune sequencing data. Study context: Relapsing-remitting, secondary progressive and progressive-relapsing forms made up the multiple sclerosis disease courses. Study-level points and caveats: The normalized Chao1 diversity of multiple sclerosis patients was significantly lower than that of controls. Included in a set of roughly five TRBV segments more frequent in patients than controls were TRBV5-6, TRBV5-1 and TRBV20-1. F measure grouped same-batch samples tightly together.

Trimming at V came to 6 bases and at J to 5 bases, leaving 10 bases not matched to a gene. The CDR3 spans 15 residues. Germline loops: CDR1 LNHDA, CDR2 SQIVND (reference sequence). cDNA libraries of TCR beta carried unique molecular identifiers. Each sample of roughly 0.9 to 11 million input T cells yielded around 500,000 cDNA molecules, so each molecule approximated one T cell. TCRdb independently ran MiXCR on the PCR reads; one entry per CDR3 protein. The sample has approximately 350,000 distinct CDR3 sequences, approximately 38% seen once. About this clonotype: Its antigen is undetermined.

Sequencing was performed on blood. This clonotype was obtained from a girl between 5 and 17 years old with multiple sclerosis. The chain is built from TRBV19 and TRBJ2-5; 9 positions match TRBD1. In nucleotides, the CDR3 is TGTGCCAGTAGCCCTCGGGACAGGGCCTCGGAGACCCAGTACTTC. Encoded protein: CASSPRDRASETQYF.